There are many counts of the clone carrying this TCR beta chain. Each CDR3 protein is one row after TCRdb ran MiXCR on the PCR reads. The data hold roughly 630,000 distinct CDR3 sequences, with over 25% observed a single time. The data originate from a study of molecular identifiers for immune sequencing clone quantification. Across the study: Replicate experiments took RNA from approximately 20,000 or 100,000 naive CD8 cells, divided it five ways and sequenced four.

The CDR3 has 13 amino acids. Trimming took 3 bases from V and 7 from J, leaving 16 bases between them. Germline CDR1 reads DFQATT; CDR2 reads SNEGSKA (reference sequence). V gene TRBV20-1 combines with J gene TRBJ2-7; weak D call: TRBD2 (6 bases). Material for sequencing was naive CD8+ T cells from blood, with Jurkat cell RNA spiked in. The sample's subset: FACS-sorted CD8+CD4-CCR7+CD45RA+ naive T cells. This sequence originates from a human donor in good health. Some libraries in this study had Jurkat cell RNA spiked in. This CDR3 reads CSASGVAVGEQYF. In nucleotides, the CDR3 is TGCAGTGCTAGCGGGGTAGCGGTAGGGGAGCAGTACTTC.